The 2 T cell receptor beta chains reported below all come from one sample, sequenced in a study of regulatory T cells in long-lasting Graves disease. HTBI primers from iRepertoire and Arm-PCR of CDR3 regions yielded the TCR beta libraries. TCRdb fed the multiplex PCR reads into MiXCR, producing one record per CDR3 protein. This sample yields roughly 500,000 distinct CDR3 sequences, of which approximately 15% are seen a single time; more than 15% belongs to the top ten. Time point of the sample: newly diagnosed GD, antithyroid drugs for less than 3 months. Following extraction of RNA from PBMCs, that RNA was used to make the TCR library. The same sample was also studied in work on T cells in Graves' hyperthyroidism and ophthalmopathy.

Material: peripheral blood mononuclear cells (PBMCs), obtained at new diagnosis, from a patient treated with antithyroid drugs. The receptor set was obtained from a woman aged 50 to 60 with Graves disease.

The CDR3 DNA follows: TGTGCCAGCAGCTTAGCCCCGGGACGCAAATACAATGAGCAGTTCTTC. It translates to CASSLAPGRKYNEQFF. The chain joins TRBV7-2 to TRBJ2-1; D is tentatively TRBD1 or TRBD2 (5 bases each). Trimming took off 0 bases at V and 4 bases at J, with 13 bases between the two ends. The CDR3 runs to 16 residues. Germline V gene sequence: CDR1 SGHTA, CDR2 FQGNSA.

To note about this clonotype: This may come from a read error, since a much larger clone is one base off. V is TRBV13 and J is TRBJ2-5; 7 bases match TRBD2. Germline V CDR1 and CDR2: PRHDT, FYEKMQ (reference sequence). Germline trimming cut 2 bases from V and 11 bases from J; bases unmatched to any gene: 17. CDR3 size: 16 residues. The DNA of the CDR3 is TGTGCCAGCAGCTTACCCGGACTAGAGGGCTCGAATGAGCAGTACTTC. It specifies CASSLPGLEGSNEQYF.